This TCR beta chain was sequenced for a study of OX40 agonist ivuxolimab in advanced cancers. This CDR3 is built from 13 residues. Germline values: CDR1 WNHNN, CDR2 SYGVQD (reference sequence). V dropped 7 bases and J dropped 0 bases, with 8 bases sitting between them. Profiling relied on immunoSEQ multiplex PCR, and the TCRdb table lists in-frame clones only, not all of them. The sample lists 75,000 to 90,000 clones, over 85% occurring once. The TCR was taken from an adult with an advanced solid tumor such as melanoma, head and neck, liver or kidney cancer. V usage is TRBV10-1 and J usage is TRBJ2-3; D gene ambiguous. The source material was CD4+ or CD8+ T cells sorted from blood, sampled in a trial of the OX40 agonist ivuxolimab. The CDR3 DNA is TGCGCCAGCATGAAGACTAGCACAGATACGCAGTATTTT. Protein: CASMKTSTDTQYF.